Shown below are 2 T cell receptor beta chains from a single sample sequenced in a study of early T cells in non-severe SARS-CoV-2 infection. TCRdb independently ran MiXCR on the 5' RACE reads; one entry per CDR3 protein. The sample contains 60,000 to 90,000 distinct CDR3 sequences, around 9.9% of which appear only once. Sequences were obtained from whole blood. The source of these receptors is an adult who was a healthcare worker with PCR-confirmed SARS-CoV-2 infection or an uninfected control (not recorded which).

The V and J genes are TRBV12-3 or TRBV12-4 and TRBJ2-7; D is uncertain. This CDR3 contains 13 residues. The ends were cut back, 4 bases at V and 5 bases at J, with 12 bases in the middle. The CDR3 coding sequence is TGTGCCAGCAGTTGGGCAGGAACTAACGAGCAGTACTTC. Translation: CASSWAGTNEQYF.

The chain combines TRBV9 with TRBJ2-3; D is undetermined. Germline values: CDR1 SGDLS, CDR2 YYNGEE. The CDR3 runs to 12 residues. V lost 4 bases and J lost 7, with 10 bases in between. DNA of the CDR3: TGTGCCAGCAGCCCCGCCGCATATACGCAGTATTTT. As protein: CASSPAAYTQYF. The complete variable domain, with remaining parts taken from reference TRBV9 and TRBJ2-3, reads DSGVTQTPKHLITATGQRVTLRCSPRSGDLSVYWYQQSLDQGLQFLIQYYNGEERAKGNILERFSAQQFPDLHSELNLSSLELGDSALYFCASSPAAYTQYFGPGTRLTVL.